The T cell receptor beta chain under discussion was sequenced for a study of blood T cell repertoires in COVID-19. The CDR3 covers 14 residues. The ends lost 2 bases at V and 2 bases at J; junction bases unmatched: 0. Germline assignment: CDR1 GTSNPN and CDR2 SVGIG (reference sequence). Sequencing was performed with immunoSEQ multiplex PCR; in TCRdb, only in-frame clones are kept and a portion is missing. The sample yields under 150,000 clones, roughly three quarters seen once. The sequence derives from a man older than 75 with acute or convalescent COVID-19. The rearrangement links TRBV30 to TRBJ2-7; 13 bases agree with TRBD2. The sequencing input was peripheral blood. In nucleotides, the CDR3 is TGTGCCTGGAGTACTAGCGGGGGGGCCTACGAGCAGTACTTC. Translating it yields CAWSTSGGAYEQYF.